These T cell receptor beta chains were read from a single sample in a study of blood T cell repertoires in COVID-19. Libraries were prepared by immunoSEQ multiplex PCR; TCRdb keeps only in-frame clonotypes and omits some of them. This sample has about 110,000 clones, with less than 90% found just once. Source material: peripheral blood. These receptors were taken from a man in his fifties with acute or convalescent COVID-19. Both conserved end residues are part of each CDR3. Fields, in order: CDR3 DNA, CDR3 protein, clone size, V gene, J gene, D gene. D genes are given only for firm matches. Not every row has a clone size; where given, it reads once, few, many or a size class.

cdr3_nt: TGTGCCAGCAGAGGGACATATGCTAACTATGGCTACACCTTC; cdr3_aa: CASRGTYANYGYTF; clone_size: few; v_call: TRBV2; j_call: TRBJ1-2; d_call: .
cdr3_nt: TGTGCCAGCAGCTTCTCGGGACTGCACACCGGGGAGCTGTTTTTT; cdr3_aa: CASSFSGLHTGELFF; clone_size: .; v_call: TRBV5-6; j_call: TRBJ2-2; d_call: .
cdr3_nt: TGTGCCAGCAGCGAGGAGGGACTGAATGAAAAACTGTTTTTT; cdr3_aa: CASSEEGLNEKLFF; clone_size: .; v_call: TRBV21-1; j_call: TRBJ1-4; d_call: .
cdr3_nt: TGTAGTGCTAGTGGTACAGAGGGCTATAATTCACCCCTCCACTTT; cdr3_aa: CSASGTEGYNSPLHF; clone_size: .; v_call: TRBV20-1; j_call: TRBJ1-6; d_call: .
cdr3_nt: TGTGCCAGCTCACCTCCACTCACCGGGGAGCTGTTTTTT; cdr3_aa: CASSPPLTGELFF; clone_size: .; v_call: TRBV18; j_call: TRBJ2-2; d_call: .
cdr3_nt: TGTGCCAGTATGGGCAGGCCCAACTATGGCTACACCTTC; cdr3_aa: CASMGRPNYGYTF; clone_size: once; v_call: TRBV5-8; j_call: TRBJ1-2; d_call: .
cdr3_nt: TGTGCCAGCAGCCTTCCCGGACGGGGAGGGCAGGTCAGCAATTCACCCCTCCACTTT; cdr3_aa: CASSLPGRGGQVSNSPLHF; clone_size: .; v_call: TRBV28; j_call: TRBJ1-6; d_call: .
cdr3_nt: TGTGCCACCTCTCTGGGGCCCCACGAGCAGTACTTC; cdr3_aa: CATSLGPHEQYF; clone_size: .; v_call: TRBV12-3/TRBV12-4; j_call: TRBJ2-7; d_call: .
cdr3_nt: TGTGCCATCAGTAAAACTGGGGAGACGCGGGAGACCCAGTACTTC; cdr3_aa: CAISKTGETRETQYF; clone_size: .; v_call: TRBV10-3; j_call: TRBJ2-5; d_call: .
cdr3_nt: TGTGCCAGCATCCTCCAACAGGGGGTAGGCACTGAAGCTTTCTTT; cdr3_aa: CASILQQGVGTEAFF; clone_size: once; v_call: TRBV6-5; j_call: TRBJ1-1; d_call: TRBD1
cdr3_nt: TGTGCCAGCAGCCCCGCCGGGACTAGCTTTCTTAGAACTAACTACGAGCAGTACTTC; cdr3_aa: CASSPAGTSFLRTNYEQYF; clone_size: .; v_call: TRBV27; j_call: TRBJ2-7; d_call: TRBD2
cdr3_nt: TGCGCCAGCAGTGAGTCCCTAGCGGGTTACAATGAGCAGTTCTTC; cdr3_aa: CASSESLAGYNEQFF; clone_size: .; v_call: TRBV10-1; j_call: TRBJ2-1; d_call: TRBD2
cdr3_nt: TGTGCCAGCAGCCCATTGGGGGGGCGCACTGAAGCTTTCTTT; cdr3_aa: CASSPLGGRTEAFF; clone_size: .; v_call: TRBV3-1/TRBV3-2; j_call: TRBJ1-1; d_call: .
cdr3_nt: TGTGCCAGCAGCCTTGGGACTAGCAAAACAGATACGCAGTATTTT; cdr3_aa: CASSLGTSKTDTQYF; clone_size: .; v_call: TRBV3-1/TRBV3-2; j_call: TRBJ2-3; d_call: TRBD2
cdr3_nt: TGCAGCGTTGAACGCTCAGGGGGCAATCTGTACGAGCAGTACTTC; cdr3_aa: CSVERSGGNLYEQYF; clone_size: .; v_call: TRBV29-1; j_call: TRBJ2-7; d_call: TRBD1
cdr3_nt: TGTGCCAGCAGTGCCCGGGACTACGAGCAGTACTTC; cdr3_aa: CASSARDYEQYF; clone_size: .; v_call: TRBV6-1; j_call: TRBJ2-7; d_call: .
cdr3_nt: TGTGCCAGCAGCCGCAGGGGGCGCGACTATGGCTACACCTTC; cdr3_aa: CASSRRGRDYGYTF; clone_size: .; v_call: TRBV3-1/TRBV3-2; j_call: TRBJ1-2; d_call: TRBD1
cdr3_nt: TGTGCCACCAGCAGAGACCGCGGTACTGGAAACACCATATATTTT; cdr3_aa: CATSRDRGTGNTIYF; clone_size: .; v_call: TRBV15; j_call: TRBJ1-3; d_call: .
cdr3_nt: TGTGCCAGCAGCTTGCGAGCTAACTATGGCTACACCTTC; cdr3_aa: CASSLRANYGYTF; clone_size: once; v_call: TRBV7-8; j_call: TRBJ1-2; d_call: .
cdr3_nt: TGTGCCAGCAGCCGTAGGGGGCGGATGGCGGGGAATGAAAAACTGTTTTTT; cdr3_aa: CASSRRGRMAGNEKLFF; clone_size: .; v_call: TRBV3-1/TRBV3-2; j_call: TRBJ1-4; d_call: TRBD1
cdr3_nt: TGTGCCAGCACCGATATGGTTGGCGGGAGTTCACCCCTCCACTTT; cdr3_aa: CASTDMVGGSSPLHF; clone_size: .; v_call: TRBV27; j_call: TRBJ1-6; d_call: .
cdr3_nt: TGTGCCACCAGTGACCGAGGAGCGGGGCACATCACAGATACGCAGTATTTT; cdr3_aa: CATSDRGAGHITDTQYF; clone_size: once; v_call: TRBV24-1; j_call: TRBJ2-3; d_call: TRBD2
cdr3_nt: TGTGCCAGCAGCGTAGGAGCAACCCAAAGTCAGCCCCAGCATTTT; cdr3_aa: CASSVGATQSQPQHF; clone_size: once; v_call: TRBV9; j_call: TRBJ1-5; d_call: .
cdr3_nt: TGTGCCAGTAGTCGGGACAGGGAATTGAATGGCTACACCTTC; cdr3_aa: CASSRDRELNGYTF; clone_size: .; v_call: TRBV19; j_call: TRBJ1-2; d_call: TRBD1
cdr3_nt: TGTGCCAGCAGCGCTGCCCTCCAGGGTGAAGCTTTCTTT; cdr3_aa: CASSAALQGEAFF; clone_size: .; v_call: TRBV9; j_call: TRBJ1-1; d_call: .
cdr3_nt: TGCGCCAGCAGCTGGATAGACAGGGGCCAAGAGACCCAGTACTTC; cdr3_aa: CASSWIDRGQETQYF; clone_size: .; v_call: TRBV5-1; j_call: TRBJ2-5; d_call: TRBD1
cdr3_nt: TGCGCCAGCGCCGCAGGGGAAAACACCTACGAGCAGTACTTC; cdr3_aa: CASAAGENTYEQYF; clone_size: .; v_call: TRBV5-1; j_call: TRBJ2-7; d_call: .
cdr3_nt: TGTGCCAGCAGTTTAGGGACAGGGGGAGCTTACGGGTACGAGCAGTACTTC; cdr3_aa: CASSLGTGGAYGYEQYF; clone_size: .; v_call: TRBV27; j_call: TRBJ2-7; d_call: TRBD1
cdr3_nt: TGTGCCAGTAGAGGGGTACCGGGAAACACCATATATTTT; cdr3_aa: CASRGVPGNTIYF; clone_size: .; v_call: TRBV19; j_call: TRBJ1-3; d_call: .
cdr3_nt: TGTGCCAGCAGCTTAGTAGTAAACTCTGGGGCCAACGTCCTGACTTTC; cdr3_aa: CASSLVVNSGANVLTF; clone_size: .; v_call: TRBV11-2; j_call: TRBJ2-6; d_call: .
cdr3_nt: TGCGCCAGCAGCTTGCGGGTTGGAGAGACCCAGTACTTC; cdr3_aa: CASSLRVGETQYF; clone_size: .; v_call: TRBV5-1; j_call: TRBJ2-5; d_call: .
cdr3_nt: TGCGCCAGCAGCTTGGTTCGGACAGGTGGGCAAGAGACCCAGTACTTC; cdr3_aa: CASSLVRTGGQETQYF; clone_size: .; v_call: TRBV5-1; j_call: TRBJ2-5; d_call: TRBD1
cdr3_nt: TGCGCCAGCAGCCAAGACAATCGGGGAGGCTACGAGCAGTACTTC; cdr3_aa: CASSQDNRGGYEQYF; clone_size: many; v_call: TRBV4-1; j_call: TRBJ2-7; d_call: .
cdr3_nt: TGTGCCAGCAGCCAACGGACTAGCGGGGGGACGAACACCGGGGAGCTGTTTTTT; cdr3_aa: CASSQRTSGGTNTGELFF; clone_size: .; v_call: TRBV7-6; j_call: TRBJ2-2; d_call: TRBD2
cdr3_nt: TGCGCCAGCAGCTTGGGGCGTCTAGCGAGTAGGAATGAGCAGTTCTTC; cdr3_aa: CASSLGRLASRNEQFF; clone_size: once; v_call: TRBV5-1; j_call: TRBJ2-1; d_call: .
cdr3_nt: TGTGCCAGCAGCCCCAGGCGAACCGGGGAGCTGTTTTTT; cdr3_aa: CASSPRRTGELFF; clone_size: .; v_call: TRBV7-2; j_call: TRBJ2-2; d_call: .
cdr3_nt: TGTGCCAGCAGTTTCAGGGGTGAGGTCTATGGCTACACCTTC; cdr3_aa: CASSFRGEVYGYTF; clone_size: few; v_call: TRBV28; j_call: TRBJ1-2; d_call: .
cdr3_nt: TGTGCCACCAGTGAAGCGGGCGGTAACTATGGCTACACCTTC; cdr3_aa: CATSEAGGNYGYTF; clone_size: .; v_call: TRBV24-1; j_call: TRBJ1-2; d_call: .
cdr3_nt: TGTGCCAGCAGTCCCCCCGGGCAGGGGGTCTACGAGCAGTACTTC; cdr3_aa: CASSPPGQGVYEQYF; clone_size: .; v_call: TRBV28; j_call: TRBJ2-7; d_call: TRBD1
cdr3_nt: TGTGCCAGCAGTAGGGGCGTAGGGGAGACCCAGTACTTC; cdr3_aa: CASSRGVGETQYF; clone_size: once; v_call: TRBV6-5; j_call: TRBJ2-5; d_call: .
cdr3_nt: TGTGCCACCAGCAGAGCCCCCCCCCTAGCGCTTTTCTACAATGAGCAGTTCTTC; cdr3_aa: CATSRAPPLALFYNEQFF; clone_size: .; v_call: TRBV15; j_call: TRBJ2-1; d_call: .
cdr3_nt: TGTGCCAGCAGCTTTGCTAGGTCTACTAACCCCTCAGATACGCAGTATTTT; cdr3_aa: CASSFARSTNPSDTQYF; clone_size: .; v_call: TRBV11-3; j_call: TRBJ2-3; d_call: .
cdr3_nt: TGTGCCAGCAGCTCAGACAGAAGCTCCTACAATGAGCAGTTCTTC; cdr3_aa: CASSSDRSSYNEQFF; clone_size: .; v_call: TRBV5-6; j_call: TRBJ2-1; d_call: .
cdr3_nt: TGTGCCACCAGCAGGGGTAGCGGGAGCTCCTACGAGCAGTACTTC; cdr3_aa: CATSRGSGSSYEQYF; clone_size: .; v_call: TRBV15; j_call: TRBJ2-7; d_call: TRBD2
cdr3_nt: TGTGCCATATCGACTAGCGGGGGGGTGCGGGCAGATACGCAGTATTTT; cdr3_aa: CAISTSGGVRADTQYF; clone_size: .; v_call: TRBV6-6; j_call: TRBJ2-3; d_call: TRBD2
cdr3_nt: TGTGCCAGTAGCAGACAGGGGCCGGAAAACACCATATATTTT; cdr3_aa: CASSRQGPENTIYF; clone_size: once; v_call: TRBV19; j_call: TRBJ1-3; d_call: TRBD1
cdr3_nt: TGTGCCAGCAGCCTTCTGGGTCGGGGGGCCAATGGCTACACCTTC; cdr3_aa: CASSLLGRGANGYTF; clone_size: once; v_call: TRBV3-1/TRBV3-2; j_call: TRBJ1-2; d_call: .
cdr3_nt: TGTGCCATCAGTGAGTCGCAGAGCGGGGTGTATAATTCACCCCTCCACTTT; cdr3_aa: CAISESQSGVYNSPLHF; clone_size: .; v_call: TRBV10-3; j_call: TRBJ1-6; d_call: .
cdr3_nt: TGCGCCAGCAGCCCAGGACAGGGTCAGCATTCACCCCTCCACTTT; cdr3_aa: CASSPGQGQHSPLHF; clone_size: .; v_call: TRBV10-2; j_call: TRBJ1-6; d_call: TRBD1